The present entry profiles one TCR beta chain with its context. Its antigen has not been determined. Base qualities are missing; no much larger clone stands one base away. Library preparation used 5' RACE. Sequencer: Illumina HiSeq 2500. A second 7 to 11 cycle PCR used a sample-barcoded 5' primer and a J-beta primer mix. A unique molecular identifier was introduced onto each TCR beta cDNA molecule by a template-switch 5' adaptor carrying 12 random nucleotides. At least 2.5 million CDR3-containing paired-end reads were obtained from each sample. First-strand cDNA synthesis was performed from all RNA using the Mint cDNA synthesis kit, with priming by a TRBC-specific oligonucleotide. Following uracil-DNA glycosylase treatment, a first 18-cycle PCR with universal primers M1SS and BC2_uni_R was performed on all cDNA. As for the authors' bioinformatics: For normalization, 1 million high-quality reads were randomly selected from each sample, with every read carrying a distinct molecular identifier. Reads sharing molecular identifiers were discarded rather than binned into consensus sequences. MiTCR, set to a Q25 quality threshold and the strictest error-elimination algorithm, was used for CDR3 identification, clonotype clustering and error correction. A nonparametric unseen species model with Euler transformation was used to estimate lower-bound total TCR beta diversity. TCRdb trimmed public reads at Q25 via fastp, called clones via MiXCR and kept in-frame beta chains. A single entry per CDR3 protein holds the most common genes and DNA from its merged rows. Clone size and V and J calls follow TCRdb, not the original study. The sample table shows about 1.6 million distinct CDR3 sequences, and approximately 32% are seen once. The ten most abundant clones make up around 10% of the sample.

The approximately 39 donors, aged about 6 to 95 years, were systemically healthy Caucasian individuals from Russia. Each donor gave 8 to 10 milliliters of peripheral blood, drawn into EDTA-treated Vacutainer tubes. Ficoll-Paque density-gradient centrifugation was used to isolate PBMCs, with at least 7 million per sample. Trizol reagent was used to extract total RNA from the PBMCs, yielding at least 5 micrograms per sample. For every donor, an aliquot of PBMCs went through flow cytometry to measure the percentages of naive CD45RAhigh/CD27high T cells. These data originate in a study of blood T cells in healthy people across ages (dated by TCRdb to the mid-2010s). The study in broad terms: Template switching captured roughly one uniquely barcoded TCR beta cDNA molecule per two T cells in model experiments. Using deep sequencing normalized with unique cDNA molecular identifiers, the study measured how TCR beta repertoire diversity changes with age. Donors were grouped into four age groups: young (average approximately 15 years), middle-aged (about 38), aged (around 56) and long-lived (approximately 82). To avoid experimental bias, donors of different ages were distributed randomly across sequencing lanes. For two donors (one aged 18 to 30 and one aged 80 or older), the study analyzed two additional independent replicas of 1 million unique cDNA reads from the same blood draw. Overall study outcomes, separate from this receptor: Observed TCR beta diversity correlated strongly with the percentage of naive T cells measured by flow cytometry. The CMV infection status of donors was not known, potentially confounding age-related changes in expanded clonotypes. Total diversity estimates from one million sequenced T cells were considered lower bounds and underestimates. Compared with the aged group, the long-lived group had more naive CD4+ T cells, fewer expanded clones and increased TCR diversity, suggesting age selection. Since profiling was done on bulk unsorted PBMCs, naive and antigen-experienced compartments could not be conclusively compared. Observed TCR beta diversity per million T cells fell roughly linearly with age, and a significant reduction was already apparent by age about 43.

This sequence was found in a woman aged 25 to 39 in good health. Sequencing was carried out using blood.

The CDR3 sequence is CASSPPGGRTYTQYF. The DNA is as follows: TGTGCCAGCTCACCACCGGGGGGCAGGACCTATACGCAGTATTTT. The sequence joins TRBV18 to TRBJ2-3; the D call could be TRBD1 or TRBD2, with each sharing 6 bases. The CDR3 runs 15 amino acids, cysteine and phenylalanine included. The kept DNA is CDR3 alone, 45 bases in frame from the first base. Based on the germline V gene, the CDR1 and CDR2 sequences are KGHSH and LQKENI. V loses 0 bases of germline sequence and J loses 7 bases, and the interval between the two ends is 14 bases.